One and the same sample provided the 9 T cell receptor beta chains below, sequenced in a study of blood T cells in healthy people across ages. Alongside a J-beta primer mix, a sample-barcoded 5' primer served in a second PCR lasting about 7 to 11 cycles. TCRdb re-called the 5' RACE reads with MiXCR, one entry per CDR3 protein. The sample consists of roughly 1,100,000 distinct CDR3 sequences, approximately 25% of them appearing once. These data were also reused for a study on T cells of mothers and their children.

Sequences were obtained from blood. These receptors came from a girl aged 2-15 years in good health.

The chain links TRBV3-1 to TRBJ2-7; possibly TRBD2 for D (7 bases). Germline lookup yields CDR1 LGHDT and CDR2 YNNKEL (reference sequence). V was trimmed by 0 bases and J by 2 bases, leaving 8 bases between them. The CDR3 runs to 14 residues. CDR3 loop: CASSQERGPYEQYF. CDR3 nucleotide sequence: TGTGCCAGCAGCCAAGAGCGGGGGCCCTACGAGCAGTACTTC.

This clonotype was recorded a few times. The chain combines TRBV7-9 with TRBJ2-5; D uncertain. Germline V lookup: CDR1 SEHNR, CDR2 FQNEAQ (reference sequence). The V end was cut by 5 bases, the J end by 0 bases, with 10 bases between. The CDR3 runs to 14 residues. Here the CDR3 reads CASSPLDYQETQYF. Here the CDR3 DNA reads TGTGCCAGCAGCCCTTTGGATTACCAAGAGACCCAGTACTTC.

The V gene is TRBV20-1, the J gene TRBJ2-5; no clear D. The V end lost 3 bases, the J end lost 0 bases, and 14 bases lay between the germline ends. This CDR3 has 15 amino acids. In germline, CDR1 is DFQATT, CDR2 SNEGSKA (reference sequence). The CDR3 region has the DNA TGCAGTGCTAGGACGCAGGAAGCGTACCAAGAGACCCAGTACTTC. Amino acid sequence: CSARTQEAYQETQYF.

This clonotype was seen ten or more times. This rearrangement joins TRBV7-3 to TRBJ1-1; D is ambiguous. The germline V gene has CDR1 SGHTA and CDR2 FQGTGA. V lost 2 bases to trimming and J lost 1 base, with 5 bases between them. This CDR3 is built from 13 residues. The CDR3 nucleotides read TGTGCCAGCAGCTTATATGGGAACACTGAAGCTTTCTTT. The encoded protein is CASSLYGNTEAFF.

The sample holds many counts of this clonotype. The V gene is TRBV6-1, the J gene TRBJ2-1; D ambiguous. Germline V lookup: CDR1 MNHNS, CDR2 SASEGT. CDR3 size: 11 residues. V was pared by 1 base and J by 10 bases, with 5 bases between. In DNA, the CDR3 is TGTGCCAGCAGTGAAGTGGGCGAGCAGTTCTTC. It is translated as CASSEVGEQFF.

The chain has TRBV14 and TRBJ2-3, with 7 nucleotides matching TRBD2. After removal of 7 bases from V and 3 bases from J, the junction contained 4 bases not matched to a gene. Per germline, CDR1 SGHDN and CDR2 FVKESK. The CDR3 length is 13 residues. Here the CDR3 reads CASKAGVTDTQYF. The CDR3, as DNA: TGTGCCAGCAAGGCGGGAGTAACAGATACGCAGTATTTT. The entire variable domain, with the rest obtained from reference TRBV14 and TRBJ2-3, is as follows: EAGVTQFPSHSVIEKGQTVTLRCDPISGHDNLYWYRRVMGKEIKFLLHFVKESKQDESGMPNNRFLAERTGGTYSTLKVQPAELEDSGVYFCASKAGVTDTQYFGPGTRLTVL.

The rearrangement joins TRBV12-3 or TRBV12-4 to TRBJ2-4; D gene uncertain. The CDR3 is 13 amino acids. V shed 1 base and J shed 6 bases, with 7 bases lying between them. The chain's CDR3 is CASSLVNRNIQYF. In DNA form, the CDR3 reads TGTGCCAGCAGTTTAGTAAACAGAAACATTCAGTACTTC.

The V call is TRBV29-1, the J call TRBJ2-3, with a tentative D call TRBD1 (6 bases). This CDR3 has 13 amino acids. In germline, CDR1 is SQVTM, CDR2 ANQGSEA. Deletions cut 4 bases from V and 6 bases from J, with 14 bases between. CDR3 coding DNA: TGCAGCGTTGGCTTGAGACAGGCTGATACGCAGTATTTT. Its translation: CSVGLRQADTQYF.

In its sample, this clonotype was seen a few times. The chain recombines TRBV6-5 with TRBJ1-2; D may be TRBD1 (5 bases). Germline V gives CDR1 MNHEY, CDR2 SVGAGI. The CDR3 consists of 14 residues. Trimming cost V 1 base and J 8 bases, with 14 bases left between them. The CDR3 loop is CASSYFREAEGYTF. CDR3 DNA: TGTGCCAGCAGTTACTTCAGGGAAGCTGAGGGCTACACCTTC.